This T cell receptor beta chain derives from a study of cytomegalovirus exposure and HLA in healthy donors (dated by TCRdb to 2015 to 2018). Background for the entire study: In an earlier analysis of about 560 of the donors, less than 350 Gb of sequence data and 120 million or so unique TCR beta sequences from 180 million or so T cells were reported. The later analysis used no new phenotypic data to find candidate immune exposures, relying instead on TCR beta sequences and their occurrence across donors. The study aimed to test whether cataloging public T cell receptors could reveal signatures of past pathogen exposure. Typing coverage differed by locus: A, B, C, DRB1 and DQB1 were typed in about 629-640 donors, DQA1 in 500 to 550, DPA1 in around 610, and DPB1 in about 450. Roughly 5 DR-DQ haplotypes were handled as single units for association and clustering, since linkage in the cohort was strong. Every discovery cohort repertoire had been produced on one sequencing platform. An early release covering about 600 HLA-typed donors comprised approximately 300 gigabases of sequencing data and around 85 million unique TCR sequences. Across approximately 420 genotyped donors of the cohort, an average of about 220,000 unique TCR beta nucleotide sequences per donor were sequenced, and about a sixth of those sequences were non-productive. A later analysis re-examined previously published TCR beta repertoires from more than 650 donors and added high-resolution HLA genotyping to investigate patterns of TCR occurrence. A separate validation cohort of approximately 120 different subjects was used in addition to the 666-subject first cohort. The study used immunosequencing to profile the T cell repertoires of about 670 subjects and linked those repertoires to cytomegalovirus serostatus. An earlier analysis of several hundred of the donors applied high-throughput TCR beta sequencing to assess whether each TCR beta V gene segment acted as functional or pseudogenic. Donor age, sex, ethnicity and CMV serostatus were collected together with the repertoire data. Both class I and class II loci were covered by HLA typing, at four-digit resolution. Of the 300 to 450 genotyped donors, 81% were placed in the genetic ancestry cluster associated with self-reported Caucasian donors. The study combined high-throughput TCR immunosequencing, statistical association of individual TCRs with disease status, and machine learning to predict cytomegalovirus infection status. A later genetic analysis took genome-wide SNP genotypes for about three fifths of the 666 donors and used that subset as a discovery cohort. Overall study outcomes, separate from this receptor: Because HLA typing was missing for some donors at each locus, association tests included only the typed subset. Sequencing depth was assumed to be roughly uniform across donors in the presence/absence analyses, though that assumption may not hold. A further reported finding was that TCR beta sequences accurately predicted the HLA-A and HLA-B alleles for most subjects in the first cohort. The sequencing pipeline was judged likely to have produced a cluster of highly shared sequence variants as a technical artifact. Compared with equally common non-associated chains, HLA-associated TCR beta chains in a later analysis were more clonally expanded and had lower generation probabilities. Specific HLA alleles were associated with some 15,000 TCR beta sequences at a false discovery rate of 0.05 in a later analysis. When HLA alleles, especially DR and DQ, strongly co-occurred, TCR associations were difficult to assign to individual alleles. A later genetic analysis associated a missense DCLRE1C variant with V-gene and J-gene trimming of TCR beta chains, and an independent cohort replicated the association. Because counts were too low, about 18 rarely observed V segments, including chromosome 9 orphons, were excluded from the earlier analysis of 587 of the donors. In both the original and validation cohorts, the classifier was reported to diagnose cytomegalovirus status with high specificity and sensitivity. CMV serostatus was the only immune exposure information available for the cohort. In an earlier analysis of about 540 of the donors, most TCR beta V segments were observed in productive rearrangements about 87% or about 30% of the time, broadly matching IMGT annotations. Across donors, most TCR sequences were observed very rarely, whereas some public TCRs were present in many individuals. A later analysis found that TCR association rates varied across HLA loci, with DRB1 alleles showing the most associated TCRs and HLA-C alleles the fewest. According to a later analysis, most CMV-associated TCR beta chains appeared to be HLA-restricted, and the HLA associations seemed to be driven largely by CMV exposure. The study gave a list of about 170 TCR beta chains associated with cytomegalovirus. A few of the identified cytomegalovirus-associated TCR beta chains were confirmed in vitro to be specific for cytomegalovirus antigens. The authors suggested that the approach could potentially be generalized to other disease states and immunological phenotypes. Some IMGT-functional V segments, including TRBV6-2 and TRBV6-3, could not be distinguished by the 87-base-pair reads and were therefore excluded. A later genetic analysis reported fewer N-insertions in productive TCRs among donors in an Asian-associated ancestry cluster than the roughly 700-donor mean. Correlated functional status among segregating V segments might reflect linkage disequilibrium, but an unknown experimental factor could not be ruled out. In this cohort, only TCR beta chains were sequenced, and detectable features were limited by the absence of alpha or paired-chain data. According to a later analysis, parvovirus B19, influenza, CMV and Epstein-Barr virus appeared linked to several top co-occurrence clusters.

In total, fewer than 750 healthy bone marrow donors made up the cohort. At the time of sampling, every cohort member was nominally healthy, though immune exposures that went unrecorded were likely present. The donor was CMV seronegative and was included in the group of several hundred seronegative cohort members. A peripheral blood sample was provided by each donor, and peripheral blood mononuclear cells were used for TCR beta sequencing. The Qiagen DNeasy Blood Extraction Kit was used to extract genomic DNA from the blood cell samples. To prepare the library, the immunoSEQ multiplex PCR assay was applied. A mixture of 60 forward primers for TCR Vbeta segments and 13 reverse primers for TCR Jbeta segments was used in the multiplex PCR. The CDR3 region of rearranged TCR beta genes was amplified from genomic DNA with a multiplex PCR assay. Amplified TCR beta libraries were sequenced as 87-base-pair reads on the Illumina HiSeq System. The study's own analysis went as follows. Across the roughly 600 repertoires, a later analysis counted roughly 84 million unique TCR beta chains, roughly 11 million of which were shared by at least two donors. To remove PCR and sequencing errors, raw reads were error-corrected and collapsed into unique sequences using a nearest-neighbor algorithm that merged closely related sequences. Alignment of CDR3 sequences to IMGT reference sequences was used to assign V, D and J gene segments. Each retained sequence needed at least a six-nucleotide match to both a V gene segment and a J gene segment. Rearrangements were classified as productive when the CDR3 lacked stop codons and remained in frame with V and J, and all other rearrangements were classified as non-productive. CDR3 was defined by IMGT convention, running from the second conserved V-encoded cysteine to the conserved J-encoded phenylalanine. In an earlier analysis of 500 to 650 of the donors, sequences lacking an unambiguous match to a single V gene segment were excluded. In an earlier analysis of several hundred of the donors, V segments were called functional above 56.7% productive rearrangements and were called segregating when the between-donor standard deviation exceeded 5%. A statistical classification framework was built for diagnosing cytomegalovirus status from the catalog of TCR beta chain sequences. In a later analysis, V and J genes were assigned by comparing TCR nucleotide sequences against IMGT/GENE-DB human TR gene sequences. A later analysis assigned CDR3 sequences and most-parsimonious VDJ recombination scenarios with the TCRdist pipeline. In a later analysis, every TCR beta chain was defined by the combination of its CDR3 amino acid sequence and its V-gene family, and reads without a unique V-gene family were dropped. As a way to deal with suspected cross-contamination and a sequencing artifact, a later analysis dropped 450 to 600 nucleotide sequences that were highly shared and had low generation probability. In a later analysis, a clonal expansion index was calculated for each public chain from normalized within-repertoire ranks of inferred template counts. Generation probabilities in a later analysis came from a VDJ recombination model fitted to out-of-frame rearrangements, and those results were checked against IGoR. In a later analysis, TCR-TCR, TCR-HLA and TCR-CMV co-occurrence was scored with hypergeometric tests, and a repertoire-size bias correction was applied to TCR pairs. A later analysis estimated false discovery rates by permuting HLA or CMV assignments 20 times. In a later analysis, co-occurring TCRs were grouped using DBSCAN, and TCRdist sequence similarity was added for clustering within HLA-allele-positive subsets. For co-occurrence clustering, repertoires with fewer than 30,000 or more than 120,000 public chains were excluded, along with 5 or 6 repertoires with anomalous nucleotide sharing. TCRdb retrieved this table from immuneACCESS and kept in-frame rearrangements only. Not all clones are present; in checked studies, unresolved V genes account for under half, and no reason is known for the remainder. D and trimming were read from the DNA, whereas the V and J calls and clone size are those reported in that table. The sample table records over 45,000 clones. The ten largest clones capture more than 2% of the sample.

Clipping removes 4 bases from V and 4 bases from J, with 12 as the unmatched junction base count. CDR3 length: 16 amino acids, cysteine to phenylalanine. Kept here is only the CDR3 DNA, which spans 48 bases and is read in frame from base 1. For CDR1 and CDR2, the germline V gene lists LGHNA and YNFKEQ. A remark on this clone: Its antigen remains unidentified.

This sequence originates from a woman under 30 in good health and CMV-seronegative. What was sequenced was PBMCs. This chain is built from TRBV4-2 and TRBJ2-7; TRBD2 lines up with 8 middle nucleotides. The DNA is TGTGCCAGCAGCCCCCCGCCGAGCGGGGGTTGGTACGAGCAGTACTTC. Its translation is CASSPPPSGGWYEQYF.